Listed below are T cell receptor beta chains from one sample, sequenced in a study of T cells in Graves' hyperthyroidism and ophthalmopathy. MiXCR, run by TCRdb on the multiplex PCR reads, gives a single entry per CDR3 protein. The sample lists roughly 200,000 distinct CDR3 sequences, 17% occurring once. Material for sequencing was blood. These receptors all come from a woman aged 50 to 65 with Graves' hyperthyroidism. CDR3s include the opening cysteine and the closing phenylalanine or tryptophan. Each record gives: D gene, J gene, V gene, clone size, CDR3 protein, CDR3 DNA. A D gene is named only where the DNA matches it firmly. Some rows mark clone size as missing; the rest say once, few, many or name a class of expanded clone.

>-|TRBJ1-3|TRBV3-1|many
CASSQEVLVSRFSGNTIYF
TGTGCCAGCAGCCAAGAAGTCCTAGTCAGCCGGTTCTCTGGAAACACCATATATTTT
>-|TRBJ2-7|TRBV11-2|many
CASLRGDRHEQYF
TGTGCCAGCCTCCGAGGGGACCGCCACGAGCAGTACTTC
>-|TRBJ2-2|TRBV30|few
CAWSVKTESGELFF
TGTGCCTGGAGTGTTAAGACAGAATCCGGGGAGCTGTTTTTT
>-|TRBJ2-3|TRBV11-2|many
CASSSLTDTQYF
TGTGCCAGCAGCTCCCTCACAGATACGCAGTATTTT
>-|TRBJ2-1|TRBV7-9|many
CASSFLSGRGGEQFF
TGTGCCAGCAGCTTTTTATCAGGGCGAGGTGGTGAGCAGTTCTTC
>TRBD1|TRBJ2-7|TRBV6-5|many
CASSYGTGSIYEQYF
TGTGCCAGCAGTTACGGGACAGGGTCAATCTACGAGCAGTACTTC
>-|TRBJ2-5|TRBV24-1|-
CATSAPKPRQKETQYF
TGTGCCACCAGTGCCCCTAAGCCACGTCAAAAAGAGACCCAGTACTTC
>-|TRBJ1-2|TRBV18|-
CASSQVEGGSFYGYTF
TGTGCCAGCTCACAAGTGGAGGGGGGCTCGTTCTATGGCTACACCTTC
>TRBD2|TRBJ2-1|TRBV30|-
CAWSQPGLASHNEQFF
TGTGCCTGGAGCCAACCGGGACTAGCTTCTCACAATGAGCAGTTCTTC
>-|TRBJ1-5|TRBV5-4|-
CASSLDQDQPQHF
TGTGCCAGCAGCTTGGATCAGGATCAGCCCCAGCATTTT
>TRBD2|TRBJ2-3|TRBV20-1|many
CSARDFLAEGDTQYF
TGCAGTGCTAGAGATTTCCTAGCGGAAGGAGATACGCAGTATTTT
>TRBD2|TRBJ2-5|TRBV5-6|many
CASSLALLAGVAQYF
TGTGCCAGCAGCTTGGCGCTTTTAGCGGGAGTGGCCCAGTACTTC
>-|TRBJ2-7|TRBV28|many
CASSFNPSEQYF
TGTGCCAGCAGTTTTAATCCGTCTGAGCAGTACTTC
>-|TRBJ2-3|TRBV15|-
CATSRDKGGMTDTQYF
TGTGCCACCAGCAGAGATAAGGGGGGGATGACAGATACGCAGTATTTT
>TRBD2|TRBJ2-5|TRBV5-1|-
CASSFAEGASGRPRAQYF
TGCGCCAGCAGCTTCGCCGAAGGGGCTAGCGGGAGGCCCAGGGCCCAGTACTTC
>TRBD1|TRBJ1-2|TRBV27|many
CASTQTGVGGYTF
TGTGCCAGCACCCAGACAGGGGTGGGTGGCTACACCTTC
>-|TRBJ1-5|TRBV27|few
CASSLARGVQPQHF
TGTGCCAGCAGTTTAGCCAGAGGGGTACAGCCCCAGCATTTT
>-|TRBJ2-7|TRBV29-1|few
CSVEDRDTRYEQYF
TGCAGCGTTGAAGATCGGGACACTCGCTACGAGCAGTACTTC
>-|TRBJ1-1|TRBV11-3|many
CASRGNTEAFF
TGTGCCAGCAGGGGGAACACTGAAGCTTTCTTT
>TRBD2|TRBJ2-3|TRBV20-1|many
CSARGVRLAARDTQYF
TGCAGTGCTAGAGGGGTGCGACTAGCGGCGCGGGATACGCAGTATTTT
>TRBD1|TRBJ1-1|TRBV19|-
CASSIDRSARGRTEAFF
TGTGCCAGTAGTATAGATCGATCTGCCAGGGGGCGTACTGAAGCTTTCTTT
>TRBD1|TRBJ2-2|TRBV3-1|many
CASSQTRIDRGRTGELFF
TGTGCCAGCAGCCAGACCCGAATAGACAGGGGAAGGACCGGGGAGCTGTTTTTT
>TRBD2|TRBJ2-7|TRBV4-1|many
CASSQGSGNVYEQYF
TGCGCCAGCAGCCAAGGGAGCGGGAATGTCTACGAGCAGTACTTC
>-|TRBJ1-6|TRBV20-1|many
CSARVGRVDSPLHF
TGCAGTGCTAGAGTTGGCAGGGTGGACTCACCCCTCCACTTT
>TRBD1|TRBJ1-2|TRBV15|many
CATSRERARGANYGYTF
TGTGCCACCAGCAGAGAGAGGGCCAGGGGGGCCAACTATGGCTACACCTTC
>-|TRBJ1-1|TRBV19|-
CASSPLDRNLNTEAFF
TGTGCCAGTAGTCCCTTGGACAGAAATTTGAACACTGAAGCTTTCTTT
>TRBD1|TRBJ2-1|TRBV29-1|many
CSVVGQGAYNEQFF
TGCAGCGTTGTAGGACAGGGGGCTTACAATGAGCAGTTCTTC
>TRBD1|TRBJ2-7|TRBV27|many
CASSTRTGFSNEQYF
TGTGCCAGCAGTACGAGGACAGGGTTTAGCAACGAGCAGTACTTC
>TRBD1|TRBJ2-3|TRBV15|many
CATSRVTGDPDTQYF
TGTGCCACCAGCAGAGTGACAGGGGACCCAGATACGCAGTATTTT